These T cell receptor beta chains were read from a single sample in a study of neoadjuvant anti-PD-1 for oral cavity cancer. Using immunoSEQ multiplex PCR, the repertoire was profiled, and TCRdb retains in-frame clones only, with some absent. The sample lists around 10,000 clones; 60% to 65% were seen once. The material was tumor tissue, obtained after nivolumab (anti-PD-1) treatment. These receptors were taken from a person aged 40 to 85 with oral cavity squamous cell carcinoma. The CDR3 runs from the conserved cysteine through the conserved F or W. The D gene is left open where the match is weak. Clone size appears in some rows only: once, few, many, or a class for an expanded clone.

v_call	d_call	clone_size	j_call	cdr3_aa	cdr3_nt
TRBV7-8	TRBD1	.	TRBJ1-2	CASSSRRQGAGDVYTF	TGTGCCAGCAGCTCCAGAAGACAGGGGGCAGGTGACGTCTACACCTTC
TRBV7-3	.	few	TRBJ2-3	CASTSGNPDTQYF	TGTGCCAGCACCTCAGGGAACCCAGATACGCAGTATTTT
TRBV6-6	.	.	TRBJ1-1	CASSYSGGTEAFF	TGTGCCAGCAGTTACTCGGGAGGCACTGAAGCTTTCTTT
TRBV19	.	.	TRBJ2-1	CASSILSTYNEQFF	TGTGCCAGTAGTATCCTTAGCACCTACAATGAGCAGTTCTTC
TRBV12-5	.	few	TRBJ2-2	CASGPGTAGTGELFF	TGTGCTAGTGGCCCGGGGACCGCCGGAACCGGGGAGCTGTTTTTT
TRBV7-6	.	few	TRBJ1-5	CASSLVGGRNQPQHF	TGTGCCAGCAGCTTAGTGGGGGGACGCAATCAGCCCCAGCATTTT
TRBV7-6	.	.	TRBJ2-1	CASSPQNEQFF	TGTGCCAGCAGCCCCCAAAATGAGCAGTTCTTC
TRBV28	TRBD1	.	TRBJ1-2	CASSPGTGVQASGYTF	TGTGCCAGCAGCCCCGGGACAGGTGTTCAGGCTTCGGGCTACACCTTC
TRBV6-1	.	.	TRBJ2-2	CASSEVPLPSTGELFF	TGTGCCAGCAGTGAGGTCCCGCTCCCCAGCACCGGGGAGCTGTTTTTT
TRBV28	TRBD2	few	TRBJ2-7	CASNPGLAARGQYF	TGTGCCAGCAACCCGGGACTAGCGGCAAGGGGGCAGTACTTC
TRBV19	TRBD2	.	TRBJ2-2	CASTGGMNTGELFF	TGTGCCAGTACGGGGGGGATGAACACCGGGGAGCTGTTTTTT
TRBV19	TRBD1	.	TRBJ1-5	CASNPWTGVNQPQHF	TGTGCCAGTAACCCCTGGACAGGGGTAAATCAGCCCCAGCATTTT
TRBV29-1	.	few	TRBJ1-5	CSVRTGDQPQHF	TGCAGCGTTCGGACCGGCGATCAGCCCCAGCATTTT
TRBV2	.	.	TRBJ1-1	CASTADEGVRTEAFF	TGTGCCAGCACTGCCGACGAGGGGGTTAGGACTGAAGCTTTCTTT
TRBV18	.	.	TRBJ1-1	CASSPLGDNTEAFF	TGTGCCAGCTCACCACTGGGGGACAACACTGAAGCTTTCTTT
TRBV19	TRBD2	few	TRBJ2-5	CATGLAGIETQYF	TGTGCCACGGGACTAGCGGGGATAGAGACCCAGTACTTC
TRBV6-1	.	.	TRBJ1-5	CASSEVKGTLSNQPQHF	TGTGCCAGCAGTGAAGTCAAAGGGACATTAAGCAATCAGCCCCAGCATTTT
TRBV18	.	.	TRBJ2-2	CASSPSVSDGELFF	TGTGCCAGCTCACCATCGGTGAGCGACGGGGAGCTGTTTTTT
TRBV2	TRBD1	.	TRBJ2-7	CASSVGQGYEQYF	TGTGCCAGCAGTGTCGGACAGGGCTACGAGCAGTACTTC
TRBV5-6	.	.	TRBJ2-5	CASSFGQGRGKETQYF	TGTGCCAGCAGCTTTGGGCAGGGCAGAGGGAAAGAGACCCAGTACTTC
TRBV29-1	.	.	TRBJ1-1	CSAGADLNTEAFF	TGCAGCGCCGGGGCCGACCTGAACACTGAAGCTTTCTTT
TRBV7-9	.	once	TRBJ2-5	CASSLGSGIGVKETQYF	TGTGCCAGCAGCTTAGGTTCGGGGATCGGAGTGAAAGAGACCCAGTACTTC
TRBV7-8	.	.	TRBJ1-3	CASSLVRSSGNTIYF	TGTGCCAGCAGCTTAGTTCGGAGCTCTGGAAACACCATATATTTT
TRBV6-4	.	.	TRBJ1-5	CASSEGVNQPQHF	TGTGCCAGCAGTGAAGGGGTCAATCAGCCCCAGCATTTT
TRBV5-6	.	.	TRBJ1-2	CASSRGGPFGGYTF	TGTGCCAGCAGCCGTGGGGGCCCGTTCGGGGGCTACACCTTC
TRBV9	.	medium-sized	TRBJ2-3	CASSVWQDTDTQYF	TGTGCCAGCAGCGTCTGGCAGGACACAGATACGCAGTATTTT
TRBV30	TRBD2	.	TRBJ2-1	CARTSGRNEQFF	TGTGCCCGGACTAGCGGGAGAAATGAGCAGTTCTTC
TRBV7-9	TRBD1	.	TRBJ1-5	CASSLGGQVNQPQHF	TGTGCCAGCAGCTTAGGGGGACAGGTCAATCAGCCCCAGCATTTT
TRBV29-1	.	few	TRBJ2-5	CSVGGIGETQYF	TGCAGCGTTGGGGGGATCGGCGAGACCCAGTACTTC
TRBV7-6	TRBD1	medium-sized	TRBJ1-6	CASSFGQGGDSPLHF	TGTGCCAGCAGCTTCGGACAGGGGGGGGATTCACCCCTCCACTTT
TRBV12-5	TRBD1	.	TRBJ1-1	CASGLVRGQDTEAFF	TGTGCTAGTGGTTTGGTCAGGGGGCAGGACACTGAAGCTTTCTTT
TRBV7-2	.	.	TRBJ2-7	CASSLANEQYF	TGTGCCAGCAGCTTAGCGAACGAGCAGTACTTC
TRBV6-6	.	.	TRBJ2-7	CASSYGQGNTYEQYF	TGTGCCAGCAGTTACGGGCAGGGTAACACCTACGAGCAGTACTTC
TRBV7-2	.	once	TRBJ2-7	CASSLGFSDEQYF	TGTGCCAGCAGCTTAGGATTCTCTGACGAGCAGTACTTC
TRBV7-9	.	few	TRBJ1-1	CASSLVRGWMNTEAFF	TGTGCCAGCAGCCTAGTTAGGGGGTGGATGAACACTGAAGCTTTCTTT
TRBV5-6	.	few	TRBJ1-4	CASSSLTANEKLFF	TGTGCCAGCAGCTCTCTGACAGCTAATGAAAAACTGTTTTTT
TRBV6-1	.	once	TRBJ2-6	CASSVQGTGANVLTF	TGTGCCAGCAGTGTACAGGGAACTGGGGCCAACGTCCTGACTTTC
TRBV11-3	.	.	TRBJ2-6	CASSFRWRERPSGANVLTF	TGTGCCAGCAGCTTTAGGTGGAGGGAGCGGCCCTCTGGGGCCAACGTCCTGACTTTC